The 9 T cell receptor delta chains given below trace back to one sample, sequenced in a study of Vδ1+ human thymocytes. General study findings and limits: Highly polyclonal TRG and TRD repertoires with Gaussian CDR3 length distributions appeared in thymus.

No antigens are known for them. The template was reverse-transcribed extracted RNA. Pooled V-gene forward primers with one constant-region reverse primer generated the CDR3 amplicons by multiplex PCR. TCRdb called clones from the multiplex PCR reads again using CATT. The sample lists fewer than 25,000 delta-chain clones, more than 8% seen once, with roughly 0.98% in the top ten. The sequencing sample was made of Vdelta1+ gamma-delta thymocytes from the thymus. This sample's subset: FACS-sorted CD3+ TCRalphabeta- TCRVdelta1+ TCRVdelta2- thymocytes. These receptor sequences come from a child younger than two who had congenital heart surgery.

V usage is TRDV1 and J usage is TRDJ1; possibly TRDD3 for D (6 bases). Germline V lookup: CDR1 TSWWSYY, CDR2 QGS. V was trimmed by 2 bases and J by 0 bases, leaving 16 bases between them. CDR3 size: 17 residues. The CDR3 protein is CALGEIGGLTNTDKLIF. As DNA, the CDR3 is TGTGCTCTTGGGGAAATCGGGGGACTTACTAACACCGATAAACTCATCTTT.

This clone was found a few times. The chain couples TRDV1 to TRDJ1; 9 bases fit TRDD3. V dropped 5 bases and J dropped 6; count of bases not matched to a gene: 19. Germline V gene sequence: CDR1 TSWWSYY, CDR2 QGS. This CDR3 is built from 18 residues. CDR3 nucleotide sequence: TGTGCTCTTGGGACCCACCTTCCCTACTGGGGGACCATGCATAAACTCATCTTT. Protein sequence: CALGTHLPYWGTMHKLIF.

The chain combines TRDV1 with TRDJ1, with 8 positions matching TRDD3. No J gene was available from TCRdb, and it was assigned here by a germline match of the DNA. Germline CDR1 and CDR2: TSWWSYY and QGS. The CDR3 is 23 residues long. The J segment lost 3 bases and the V segment lost 0 bases, leaving 27 bases of the junction unmatched. The CDR3 spells CALGELTPIPSNERGIRSDKLIF. As DNA, the CDR3 is TGTGCTCTTGGGGAACTGACCCCCATTCCTAGCAATGAAAGAGGGATACGCTCCGATAAACTCATCTTT.

By its share, this clone is medium-sized (0.01 to 0.1%). The chain combines TRDV2 with TRDJ2; a weak D match, TRDD3 (5 bases). V dropped 2 bases and J dropped 7 bases, with 16 bases sitting between them. This CDR3 region has 15 residues. Germline V lookup: CDR1 GEAIGNYY, CDR2 EKD. The CDR3 DNA follows: TGTGCCTGTGACAGGGGGGCCCGAAAGGGAGCACAACTCTTCTTT. Amino acid sequence: CACDRGARKGAQLFF.

The table lists this clone with a few counts. The chain is built from TRDV2 and TRDJ1, with 8 bases lining up with TRDD3. V dropped 0 bases and J dropped 7; count of bases not matched to a gene: 24. This CDR3 contains 20 residues. Germline V gene sequence: CDR1 GEAIGNYY, CDR2 EKD. The CDR3 protein is CACDTGGRGEYWGSSPKLIF. The CDR3 coding sequence is TGTGCCTGTGACACCGGTGGCCGGGGGGAATACTGGGGGTCCTCTCCTAAACTCATCTTT.

As concerns this clone: At one end, the junction sequence differs from germline, possibly due to a read error. The same CDR3 is also encoded by other DNA sequences in this sample. The chain links TRDV1 to TRDJ1; possible D gene TRDD3, 5 bases. The CDR3 sequence is 14 residues long. CDR1 and CDR2 from the germline V gene are TSWWSYY and QGS. This CDR3 reads CALGEDPYTDKLIF. Here the CDR3 DNA reads TGCGCTCTTGGGGAAGACCCATACACCGATAAACTCATCTTT.

This clone is classed as medium-sized (0.01 to 0.1%). The chain is built from TRDV2 and TRDJ1; D possibly corresponds to TRDD3 (5 bases). The CDR3 is made up of 15 amino acids. With 0 bases removed from V and 7 bases from J, the gap between germline ends came to 17 bases. Per germline, CDR1 GEAIGNYY and CDR2 EKD. The CDR3 coding sequence is TGTGCCTGTGACACCCTGTACTGGTGGAGGGGTAAACTCATCTTT. It is translated as CACDTLYWWRGKLIF.

This clone turned up a few times. V and J are TRDV2 and TRDJ1; 11 bases line up with TRDD3. This CDR3 has 19 residues. V was clipped by 3 bases and J by 6 bases; unmatched bases: 20. Germline V lookup: CDR1 GEAIGNYY, CDR2 EKD. CDR3 coding DNA: TGTGCCTGTGACCTGCCGACTTCCTACGTACTGGGGGATAGCCATAAACTCATCTTT. It is translated as CACDLPTSYVLGDSHKLIF.

The sample holds a few counts of this clone. This sequence joins TRDV1 and TRDJ1; D is unresolved. The J gene comes from matching the DNA to germline here; TCRdb lacks it. Germline lookup yields CDR1 TSWWSYY and CDR2 QGS. The CDR3 is 15 amino acids. The V end lost 1 base, the J end lost 2 bases, and 11 bases lay between the germline ends. The CDR3 DNA is TGTGCTCTTGGGGAACGTAGGCATCGAACCGATAAACTCATCTTT. This encodes CALGERRHRTDKLIF.